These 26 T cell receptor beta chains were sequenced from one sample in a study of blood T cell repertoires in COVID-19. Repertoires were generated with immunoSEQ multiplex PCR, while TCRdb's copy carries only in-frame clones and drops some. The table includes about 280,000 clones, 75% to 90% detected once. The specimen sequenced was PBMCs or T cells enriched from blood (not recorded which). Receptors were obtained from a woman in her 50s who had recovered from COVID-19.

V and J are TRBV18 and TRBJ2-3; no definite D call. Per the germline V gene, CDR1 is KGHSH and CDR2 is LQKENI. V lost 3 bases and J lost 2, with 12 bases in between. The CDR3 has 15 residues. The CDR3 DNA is TGTGCCAGCTCACCTCGAGGCGGATACACAGATACGCAGTATTTT. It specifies CASSPRGGYTDTQYF.

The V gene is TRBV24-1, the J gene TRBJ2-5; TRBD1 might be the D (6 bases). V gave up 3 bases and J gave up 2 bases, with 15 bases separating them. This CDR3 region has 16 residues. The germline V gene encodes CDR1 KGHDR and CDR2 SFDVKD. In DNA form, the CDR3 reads TGTGCCACCAGTGATGCCAAAGGACAGAAACAAGAGACCCAGTACTTC. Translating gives CATSDAKGQKQETQYF.

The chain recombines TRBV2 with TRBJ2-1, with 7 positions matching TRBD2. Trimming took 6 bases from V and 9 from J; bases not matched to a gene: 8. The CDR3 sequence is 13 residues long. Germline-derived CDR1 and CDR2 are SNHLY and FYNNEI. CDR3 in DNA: TGTGCCAGCAGCGCCATGGGGAGGGCTGAGCAGTTCTTC. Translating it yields CASSAMGRAEQFF.

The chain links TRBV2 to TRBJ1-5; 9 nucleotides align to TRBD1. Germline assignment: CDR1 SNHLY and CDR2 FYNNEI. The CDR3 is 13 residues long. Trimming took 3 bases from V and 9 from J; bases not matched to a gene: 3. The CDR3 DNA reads TGTGCCAGCAGTGAGGGACAGGGACTGCCCCAGCATTTT. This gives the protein CASSEGQGLPQHF. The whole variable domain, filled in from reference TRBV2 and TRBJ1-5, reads EPEVTQTPSHQVTQMGQEVILRCVPISNHLYFYWYRQILGQKVEFLVSFYNNEISEKSEIFDDQFSVERPDGSNFTLKIRSTKLEDSAMYFCASSEGQGLPQHFGDGTRLSIL.

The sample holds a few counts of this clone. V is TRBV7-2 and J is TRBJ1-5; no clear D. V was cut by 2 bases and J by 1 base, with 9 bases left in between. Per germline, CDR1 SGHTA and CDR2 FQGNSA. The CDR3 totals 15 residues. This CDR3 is CASSLSVQSNQPQHF. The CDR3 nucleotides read TGTGCCAGCAGCTTATCCGTACAGAGCAATCAGCCCCAGCATTTT.

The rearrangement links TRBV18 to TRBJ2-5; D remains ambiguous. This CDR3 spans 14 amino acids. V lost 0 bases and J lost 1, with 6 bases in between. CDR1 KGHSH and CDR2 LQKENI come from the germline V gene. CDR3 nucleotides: TGTGCCAGCTCACCACCGCAGGTCCAAGAGACCCAGTACTTC. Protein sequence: CASSPPQVQETQYF. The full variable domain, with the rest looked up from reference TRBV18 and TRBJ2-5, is NAGVMQNPRHLVRRRGQEARLRCSPMKGHSHVYWYRQLPEEGLKFMVYLQKENIIDESGMPKERFSAEFPKEGPSILRIQQVVRGDSAAYFCASSPPQVQETQYFGPGTRLLVL.

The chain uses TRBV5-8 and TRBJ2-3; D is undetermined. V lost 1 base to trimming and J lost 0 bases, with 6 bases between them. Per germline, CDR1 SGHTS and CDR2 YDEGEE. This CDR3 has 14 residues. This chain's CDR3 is CASSLLSSTDTQYF. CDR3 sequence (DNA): TGTGCCAGCAGCTTGTTATCCAGCACAGATACGCAGTATTTT. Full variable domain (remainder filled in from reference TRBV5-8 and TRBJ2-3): EAGVTQSPTHLIKTRGQQATLRCSPISGHTSVYWYQQALGLGLQFLLWYDEGEERNRGNFPPRFSGRQFPNYSSELNVNALELEDSALYLCASSLLSSTDTQYFGPGTRLTVL.

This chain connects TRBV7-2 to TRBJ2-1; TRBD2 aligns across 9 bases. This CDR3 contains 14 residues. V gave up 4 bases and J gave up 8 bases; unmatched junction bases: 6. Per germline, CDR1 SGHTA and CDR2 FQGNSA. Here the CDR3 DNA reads TGTGCCAGCAGCTCATTGGCGGGAGGGGATGAGCAGTTCTTC. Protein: CASSSLAGGDEQFF.

The CDR3 nucleotides are TGTGCCAGCAGCCAAGGGACAGGGGTGCGGACTGAAGCTTTCTTT. It specifies CASSQGTGVRTEAFF. The V call is TRBV4-2, the J call TRBJ1-1; 9 positions match TRBD1. Germline V lookup: CDR1 LGHNA, CDR2 YNFKEQ. The CDR3 consists of 15 residues. J was trimmed by 5 bases and V by 1 base; bases with no gene match: 5.

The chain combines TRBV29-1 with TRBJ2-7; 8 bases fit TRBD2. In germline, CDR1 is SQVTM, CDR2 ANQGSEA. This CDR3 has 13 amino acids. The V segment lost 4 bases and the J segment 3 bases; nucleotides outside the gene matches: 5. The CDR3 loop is CSVAIAGYYEQYF. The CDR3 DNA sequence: TGCAGCGTTGCGATAGCGGGATACTACGAGCAGTACTTC.

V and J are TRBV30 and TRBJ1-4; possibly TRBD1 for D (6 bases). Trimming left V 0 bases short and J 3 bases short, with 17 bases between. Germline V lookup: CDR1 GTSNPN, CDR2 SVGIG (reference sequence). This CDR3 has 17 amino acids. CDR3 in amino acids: CAWSVAQGWVANEKLFF. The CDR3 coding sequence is TGTGCCTGGAGTGTTGCCCAGGGGTGGGTAGCTAATGAAAAACTGTTTTTT.

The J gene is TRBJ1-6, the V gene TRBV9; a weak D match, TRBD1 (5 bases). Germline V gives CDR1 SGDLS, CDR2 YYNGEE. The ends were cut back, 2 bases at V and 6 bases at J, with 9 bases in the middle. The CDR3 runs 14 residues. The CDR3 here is CASSVRQLNSPLHF. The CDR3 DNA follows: TGTGCCAGCAGCGTGAGACAGCTTAATTCACCCCTCCACTTT. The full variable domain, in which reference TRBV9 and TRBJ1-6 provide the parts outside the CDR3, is DSGVTQTPKHLITATGQRVTLRCSPRSGDLSVYWYQQSLDQGLQFLIQYYNGEERAKGNILERFSAQQFPDLHSELNLSSLELGDSALYFCASSVRQLNSPLHFGNGTRLTVT.

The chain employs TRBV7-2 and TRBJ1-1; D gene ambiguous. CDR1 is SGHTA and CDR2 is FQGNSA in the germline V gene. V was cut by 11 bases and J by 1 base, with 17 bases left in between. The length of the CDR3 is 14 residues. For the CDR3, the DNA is TGTGCCGGATTAAATCCAGACAAGAACACTGAAGCTTTCTTT. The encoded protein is CAGLNPDKNTEAFF. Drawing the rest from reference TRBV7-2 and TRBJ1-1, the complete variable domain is GAGVSQSPSNKVTEKGKDVELRCDPISGHTALYWYRQSLGQGLEFLIYFQGNSAPDKSGLPSDRFSAERTGGSVSTLTIQRTQQEDSAVYLCAGLNPDKNTEAFFGQGTRLTVV.

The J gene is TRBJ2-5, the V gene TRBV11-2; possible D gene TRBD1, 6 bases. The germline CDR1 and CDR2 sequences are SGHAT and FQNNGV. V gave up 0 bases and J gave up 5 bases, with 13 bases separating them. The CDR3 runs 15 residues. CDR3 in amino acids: CASSLDRTGTETQYF. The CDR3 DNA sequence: TGTGCCAGCAGCTTAGATCGTACAGGGACGGAGACCCAGTACTTC.

The chain's CDR3 is CASSISSGRAHEQFF. CDR3 DNA sequence: TGTGCCAGTAGTATATCAAGCGGGAGGGCCCATGAGCAGTTCTTC. This sequence joins TRBV19 and TRBJ2-1, with TRBD2 identical over 10 bases. The CDR3 totals 15 residues. V shed 2 bases and J 8 bases; nucleotides not matched to a gene: 6. Germline V CDR1 and CDR2: LNHDA, SQIVND (reference sequence).

CDR3 nucleotide sequence: TGTGCCTGGAGTGTTGTAGCGGGGGGCTCAGATACGCAGTATTTT. Protein product: CAWSVVAGGSDTQYF. The chain carries TRBV30 and TRBJ2-3; 10 nucleotides agree with TRBD2. The J segment lost 4 bases and the V segment lost 0 bases, leaving 4 bases of the junction unmatched. Germline V gene data show CDR1 as GTSNPN and CDR2 as SVGIG (reference sequence). CDR3 length equals 15 residues.

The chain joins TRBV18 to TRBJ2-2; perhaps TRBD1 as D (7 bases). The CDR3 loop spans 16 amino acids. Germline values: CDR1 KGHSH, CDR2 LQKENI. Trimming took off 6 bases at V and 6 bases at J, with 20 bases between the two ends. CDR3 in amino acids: CASSPPGGGVPGELFF. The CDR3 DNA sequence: TGTGCCAGCTCCCCGCCAGGGGGAGGAGTGCCCGGGGAGCTGTTTTTT.

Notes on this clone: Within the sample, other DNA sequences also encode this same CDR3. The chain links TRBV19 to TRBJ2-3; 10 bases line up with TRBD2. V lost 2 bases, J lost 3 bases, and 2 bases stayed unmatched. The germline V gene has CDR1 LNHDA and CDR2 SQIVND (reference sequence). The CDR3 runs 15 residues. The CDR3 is CASSILAGGTDTQYF. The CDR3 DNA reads TGTGCCAGTAGTATATTAGCGGGAGGTACAGATACGCAGTATTTT.

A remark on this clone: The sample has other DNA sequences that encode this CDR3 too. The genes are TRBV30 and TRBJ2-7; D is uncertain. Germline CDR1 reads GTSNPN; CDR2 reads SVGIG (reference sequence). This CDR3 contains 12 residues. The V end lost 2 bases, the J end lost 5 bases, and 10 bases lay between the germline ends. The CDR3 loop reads CAWSPLSDEQYF. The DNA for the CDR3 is TGTGCCTGGAGTCCTCTGTCCGACGAGCAGTACTTC.

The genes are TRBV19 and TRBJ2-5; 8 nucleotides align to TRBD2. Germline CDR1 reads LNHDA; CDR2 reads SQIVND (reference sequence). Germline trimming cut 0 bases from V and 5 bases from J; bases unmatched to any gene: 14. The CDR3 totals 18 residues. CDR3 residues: CASSIDSPLAEGRETQYF. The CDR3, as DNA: TGTGCCAGTAGTATAGATTCCCCACTAGCGGAAGGCAGGGAGACCCAGTACTTC.

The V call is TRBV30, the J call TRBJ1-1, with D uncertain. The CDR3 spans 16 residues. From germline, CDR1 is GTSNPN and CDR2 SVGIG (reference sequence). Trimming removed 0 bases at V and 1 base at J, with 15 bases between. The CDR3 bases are TGTGCCTGGAGTGTTTTGTCCGTCGGGAGGAACACTGAAGCTTTCTTT. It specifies CAWSVLSVGRNTEAFF. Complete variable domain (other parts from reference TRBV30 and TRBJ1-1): SQTIHQWPATLVQPVGSPLSLECTVEGTSNPNLYWYRQAAGRGLQLLFYSVGIGQISSEVPQNLSASRPQDRQFILSSKKLLLSDSGFYLCAWSVLSVGRNTEAFFGQGTRLTVV.

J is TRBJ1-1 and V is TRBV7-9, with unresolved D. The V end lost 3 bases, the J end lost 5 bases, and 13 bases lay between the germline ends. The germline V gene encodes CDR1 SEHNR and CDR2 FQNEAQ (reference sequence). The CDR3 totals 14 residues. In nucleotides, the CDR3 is TGTGCCAGCAGCTTCCTCGGGGTAGGAACTGAAGCTTTCTTT. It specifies CASSFLGVGTEAFF. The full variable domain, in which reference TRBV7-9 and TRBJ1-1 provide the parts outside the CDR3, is DTGVSQNPRHKITKRGQNVTFRCDPISEHNRLYWYRQTLGQGPEFLTYFQNEAQLEKSRLLSDRFSAERPKGSFSTLEIQRTEQGDSAMYLCASSFLGVGTEAFFGQGTRLTVV.

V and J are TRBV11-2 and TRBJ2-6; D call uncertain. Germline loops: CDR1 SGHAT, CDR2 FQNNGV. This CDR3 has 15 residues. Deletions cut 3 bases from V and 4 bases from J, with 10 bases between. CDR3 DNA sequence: TGTGCCAGCAGCTTTACAGTGTCCGGGGCCAACGTCCTGACTTTC. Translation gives CASSFTVSGANVLTF.

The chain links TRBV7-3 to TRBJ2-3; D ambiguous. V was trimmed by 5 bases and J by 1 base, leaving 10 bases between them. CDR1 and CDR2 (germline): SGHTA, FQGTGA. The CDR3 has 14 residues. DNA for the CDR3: TGTGCCAGCAGCGCTAGTCACGGCACAGATACGCAGTATTTT. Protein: CASSASHGTDTQYF.

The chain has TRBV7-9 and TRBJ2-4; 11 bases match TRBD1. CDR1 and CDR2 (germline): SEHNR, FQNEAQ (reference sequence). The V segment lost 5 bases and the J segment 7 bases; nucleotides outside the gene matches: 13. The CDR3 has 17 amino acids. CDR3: CASSQGTGTGGRNIQYF. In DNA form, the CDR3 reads TGTGCCAGCAGCCAGGGAACCGGGACAGGGGGTCGGAACATTCAGTACTTC.

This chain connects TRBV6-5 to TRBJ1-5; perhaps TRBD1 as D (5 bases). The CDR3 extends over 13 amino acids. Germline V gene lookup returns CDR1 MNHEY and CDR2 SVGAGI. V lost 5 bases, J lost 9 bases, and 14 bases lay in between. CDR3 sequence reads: CASSPMGGSPQHF. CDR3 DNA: TGTGCCAGCAGTCCTATGGGGGGATCGCCCCAGCATTTT.